This T cell receptor (beta chain) came from a study of blood T cells in healthy people across ages. Overall study findings and caveats: Per million T cells, the diversity of TCR beta decreased roughly linearly as age advanced.

With a J-beta primer mix and a sample-barcoded 5' primer, a second PCR ran about 6 to 11 cycles. TCRdb itself ran the 5' RACE reads through MiXCR, one entry per CDR3 protein. The data hold 650,000 or so distinct CDR3 sequences, with approximately 52% observed a single time. Note on this clonotype: Its antigen is as yet unknown.

The CDR3 has 13 amino acids. Germline assignment: CDR1 DFQATT and CDR2 SNEGSKA (reference sequence). Trimming took off 0 bases at V and 8 bases at J, with 12 bases between the two ends. Input material: blood. This sequence was found in a woman aged 80 or over in good health. The V gene is TRBV20-1, the J gene TRBJ2-3; D call uncertain. The CDR3 nucleotides are TGCAGTGCTAGAGATCCCCTCTTCGGTACGCAGTATTTT. Amino acids: CSARDPLFGTQYF.